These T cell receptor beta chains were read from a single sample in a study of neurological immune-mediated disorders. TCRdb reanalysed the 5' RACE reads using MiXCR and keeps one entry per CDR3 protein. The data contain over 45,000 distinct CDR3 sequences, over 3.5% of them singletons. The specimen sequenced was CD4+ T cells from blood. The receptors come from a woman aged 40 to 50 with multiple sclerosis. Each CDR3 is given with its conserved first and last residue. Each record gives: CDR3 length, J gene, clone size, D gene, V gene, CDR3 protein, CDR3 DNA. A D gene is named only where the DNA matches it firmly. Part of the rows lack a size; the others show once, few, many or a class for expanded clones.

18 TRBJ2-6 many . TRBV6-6 CASSSAIWTGTRANVLTF TGTGCCAGCAGCTCAGCTATCTGGACCGGGACGAGGGCCAACGTCCTGACTTTC
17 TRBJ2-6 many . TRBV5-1 CASSLETGRSGANVLTF TGCGCCAGCAGCCTTGAGACAGGCCGCTCTGGGGCCAACGTCCTGACTTTC
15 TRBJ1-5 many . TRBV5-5 CASSLRQNSNQPQHF TGTGCCAGCAGCCTGCGACAGAATAGCAATCAGCCCCAGCATTTT
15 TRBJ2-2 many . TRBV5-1 CASSPLGDGTGELFF TGCGCCAGCAGCCCTCTAGGGGACGGCACCGGGGAGCTGTTTTTT
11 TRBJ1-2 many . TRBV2 CASSARYGYTF TGTGCCAGCAGCGCCAGGTATGGCTACACCTTC
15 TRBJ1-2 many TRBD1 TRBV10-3 CAISELDRGNYGYTF TGTGCCATCAGTGAGCTCGACAGGGGGAACTATGGCTACACCTTC
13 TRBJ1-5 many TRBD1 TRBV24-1 CATRTGDNQPQHF TGTGCCACCAGGACAGGGGACAATCAGCCCCAGCATTTT
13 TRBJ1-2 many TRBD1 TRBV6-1 CASNPTGEGGYTF TGTGCCAGCAATCCGACAGGGGAGGGCGGCTACACCTTC
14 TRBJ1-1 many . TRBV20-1 CSVRAASLWAEAFF TGCAGTGTTAGGGCAGCCTCGCTGTGGGCTGAAGCTTTCTTT
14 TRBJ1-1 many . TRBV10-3 CAISESEWAGKAFF TGTGCCATCAGTGAGTCGGAGTGGGCGGGAAAAGCTTTCTTT
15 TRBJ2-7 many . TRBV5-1 CASSLIPEGTYEQYF TGCGCCAGCAGCTTGATTCCGGAGGGGACTTACGAGCAGTACTTC
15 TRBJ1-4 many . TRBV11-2 CASSLLGAANEKLFF TGTGCCAGCAGCTTACTGGGGGCTGCTAATGAAAAACTGTTTTTT
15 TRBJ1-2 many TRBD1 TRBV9 CASSVRGQGNYGYTF TGTGCCAGCAGCGTCCGCGGACAGGGGAACTATGGCTACACCTTC
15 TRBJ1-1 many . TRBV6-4 CASSDSESMGTEAFF TGTGCCAGCAGTGACTCGGAATCCATGGGAACTGAAGCTTTCTTT
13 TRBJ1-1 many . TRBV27 CASSFRGTTEAFF TGTGCCAGCAGTTTCCGAGGGACCACTGAAGCTTTCTTT
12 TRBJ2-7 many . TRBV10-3 CAISESGGEQYF TGTGCCATCAGTGAGTCTGGGGGCGAGCAGTACTTC
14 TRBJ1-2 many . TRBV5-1 CASSLQVANYGYTF TGCGCCAGCAGCTTACAGGTAGCTAACTATGGCTACACCTTC
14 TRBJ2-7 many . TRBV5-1 CASSLGQPRPEQYF TGCGCCAGCAGCTTGGGTCAGCCCCGGCCCGAGCAGTACTTC
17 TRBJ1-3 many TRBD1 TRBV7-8 CATGQTGTIISGNTIYF TGTGCCACCGGACAGACAGGGACAATCATCTCTGGAAACACCATATATTTT
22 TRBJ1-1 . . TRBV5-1 CASRGVLLRDTQYFGPGTEAFF .
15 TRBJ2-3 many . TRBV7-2 CASSLDGGGTDTQYF TGTGCCAGCAGCTTAGATGGCGGGGGCACAGATACGCAGTATTTT
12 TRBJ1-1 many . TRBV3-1 CASSQGPIEAFF TGTGCCAGCAGCCAAGGGCCTATCGAAGCTTTCTTT
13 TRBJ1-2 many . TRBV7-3 CASSLGQGYGYTF TGTGCCAGCAGCTTAGGGCAGGGTTATGGCTACACCTTC
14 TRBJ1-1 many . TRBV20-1 CSARRGQMNTEAFF TGCAGTGCTAGGAGAGGGCAGATGAACACTGAAGCTTTCTTT
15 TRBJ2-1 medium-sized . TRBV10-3 CAISTGGAIYNEQFF TGTGCCATCAGTACTGGCGGGGCGATCTACAATGAGCAGTTCTTC
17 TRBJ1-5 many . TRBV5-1 CASSGGPAGPSGQPQHF TGCGCCAGCAGCGGTGGGCCGGCAGGGCCCTCGGGACAGCCCCAGCATTTT
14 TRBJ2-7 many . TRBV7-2 CASSLVPRAYEQYF TGTGCCAGCAGCTTAGTACCGAGGGCCTACGAGCAGTACTTC
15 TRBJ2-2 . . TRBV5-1 CASSLGDLSTGELFF TGCGCCAGCAGCTTGGGTGACCTGAGCACCGGGGAGCTGTTTTTT
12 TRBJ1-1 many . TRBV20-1 CSARRANTEAFF TGCAGTGCTAGACGAGCGAACACTGAAGCTTTCTTT
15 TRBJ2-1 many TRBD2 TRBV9 CASSTRLADYNEQFF TGTGCCAGCAGCACCCGACTAGCTGACTACAATGAGCAGTTCTTC
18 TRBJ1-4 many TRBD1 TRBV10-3 CAISGDFGTGGIGEKLFF TGTGCCATCAGTGGCGATTTTGGGACAGGGGGCATAGGCGAAAAACTGTTTTTT
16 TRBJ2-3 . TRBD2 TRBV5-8 CASSYISGGAGDTQYF TGTGCCAGCAGCTACATTAGCGGGGGGGCCGGTGATACGCAGTATTTT
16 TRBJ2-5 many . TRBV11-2 CASSPLRGPNKETQYF TGTGCCAGCAGCCCCTTGCGGGGGCCGAACAAAGAGACCCAGTACTTC
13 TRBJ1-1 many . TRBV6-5 CASSYGTLSEAFF TGTGCCAGCAGTTACGGGACTCTATCTGAAGCTTTCTTT
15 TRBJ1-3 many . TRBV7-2 CASSLVSPSGNTIYF TGTGCCAGCAGCTTAGTCAGTCCCTCTGGAAACACCATATATTTT
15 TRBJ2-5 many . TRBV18 CASSPPLRSQETQYF TGTGCCAGCTCACCACCGCTCCGCAGCCAAGAGACCCAGTACTTC
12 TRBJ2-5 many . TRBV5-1 CASSFPAETQYF TGCGCCAGCAGCTTCCCGGCAGAGACCCAGTACTTC
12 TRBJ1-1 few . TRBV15 CATSRDWREAFF TGTGCCACCAGCAGAGATTGGCGTGAAGCTTTCTTT
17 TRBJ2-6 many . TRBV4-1 CASSQDWRVTGANVLTF TGCGCCAGCAGCCAAGATTGGAGGGTAACTGGGGCCAACGTCCTGACTTTC
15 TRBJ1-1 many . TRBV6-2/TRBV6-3 CASSWGGLRNTEAFF TGTGCCAGCAGTTGGGGAGGGTTACGGAACACTGAAGCTTTCTTT
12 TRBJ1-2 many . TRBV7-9 CASSLQGYGYTF TGTGCCAGCAGCCTACAGGGCTATGGCTACACCTTC
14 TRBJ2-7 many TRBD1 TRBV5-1 CASSLNRGPYEQYF TGCGCCAGCAGCTTGAACAGGGGGCCTTACGAGCAGTACTTC
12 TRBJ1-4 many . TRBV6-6 CASSREYEKLFF TGTGCCAGCAGTCGTGAATACGAAAAACTGTTTTTT
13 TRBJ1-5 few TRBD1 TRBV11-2 CASSLDRNQPQHF TGTGCCAGCAGCTTGGACAGGAATCAGCCCCAGCATTTT
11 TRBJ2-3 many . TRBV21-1 CALNDTDTQYF TGTGCGTTGAACGATACAGATACGCAGTATTTT
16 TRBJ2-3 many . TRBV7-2 CASSWWGGPRTDTQYF TGTGCCAGCAGCTGGTGGGGGGGGCCCCGCACAGATACGCAGTATTTT
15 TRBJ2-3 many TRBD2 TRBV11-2 CASSPRTSGTDTQYF TGTGCCAGCAGCCCCCGGACTAGCGGCACAGATACGCAGTATTTT
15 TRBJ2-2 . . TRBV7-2 CASSFVGTRAGELFF TGTGCCAGCAGCTTTGTTGGGACACGGGCCGGGGAGCTGTTTTTT
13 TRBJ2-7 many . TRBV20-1 CSAREGHSYEQYF TGCAGTGCTAGAGAGGGCCACTCCTACGAGCAGTACTTC
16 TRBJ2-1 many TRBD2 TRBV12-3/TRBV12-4 CASSFGRTSGGDEQFF TGTGCCAGCAGTTTCGGGCGGACTAGCGGGGGTGATGAGCAGTTCTTC
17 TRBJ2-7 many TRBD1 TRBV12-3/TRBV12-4 CASSHKKLGTDTYEQYF TGTGCCAGCAGCCACAAAAAACTCGGGACAGATACCTACGAGCAGTACTTC
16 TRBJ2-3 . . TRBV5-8 CASSSRMAASTDTQYF TGTGCCAGCAGCTCCAGGATGGCAGCCAGCACAGATACGCAGTATTTT
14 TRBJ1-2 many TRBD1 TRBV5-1 CASSTGTGDYGYTF TGCGCCAGCAGCACAGGGACAGGGGACTATGGCTACACCTTC